This T cell receptor beta chain was recorded in a study of blood T cell repertoires in COVID-19. Profiled with immunoSEQ multiplex PCR; TCRdb holds only in-frame clones, not every one. The sample consists of fewer than 25,000 clones, around 87% of them appearing once. J gave up 1 base and V 5 bases, and 6 bases lay outside the gene matches. This CDR3 comprises 16 residues. Germline CDR1 reads MNHEY; CDR2 reads SMNVEV (reference sequence). This sequence was found in a human donor with active COVID-19. The donor label of this sample is uncertain. The chain carries TRBV27 and TRBJ2-3, with 10 nucleotides matching TRBD2. The sequenced sample consisted of peripheral blood. CDR3 in DNA: TGTGCCAGCAGTATTCTAGCGGGGGCCGGCACAGATACGCAGTATTTT. Encoded protein: CASSILAGAGTDTQYF.